One sample yielded the 21 T cell receptor beta chains listed below, sequenced in a study of T cell responses to AZD1222 COVID-19 vaccine. Clones were sequenced by immunoSEQ multiplex PCR, and TCRdb holds only the in-frame ones, with some missing. The table has roughly 100,000 clones, 90% seen once. Source: peripheral blood, taken on day 0 of AZD1222 vaccination. The receptor set was obtained from an adult in good health.

The chain recombines TRBV4-2 with TRBJ2-3; TRBD2 matches 8 bases. Losses at the gene ends were 2 bases for V and 2 bases for J; bases not matched to a gene: 3. The germline gives CDR1 LGHNA, CDR2 YNFKEQ. The CDR3 has 15 residues. The CDR3 region has the DNA TGTGCCAGCAGCCAACCGGGAGGGCCCACAGATACGCAGTATTTT. Translation: CASSQPGGPTDTQYF.

This clone was seen a few times. J is TRBJ2-1 and V is TRBV27; 7 bases match TRBD2. The trim removed 6 bases at V and 7 bases at J, leaving 15 bases unmatched. This CDR3 region has 16 residues. Looked up from germline, CDR1 is MNHEY and CDR2 is SMNVEV (reference sequence). The CDR3 nucleotides are TGTGCCAGCAGCCCCCGGGGTAGCGGGTTTGGGAATGAGCAGTTCTTC. It specifies CASSPRGSGFGNEQFF.

A single count supports this clone. The chain recombines TRBV14 with TRBJ2-7, with 7 bases that match TRBD1. Germline V gene lookup returns CDR1 SGHDN and CDR2 FVKESK. The length of the CDR3 is 13 residues. V lost 4 bases and J lost 3; bases outside the gene matches: 3. The CDR3 sequence: CASSPTGIYEQYF. CDR3 DNA sequence: TGTGCCAGCAGCCCGACAGGGATCTACGAGCAGTACTTC.

The chain joins TRBV5-1 to TRBJ1-3, with 9 bases lining up with TRBD1. V shed 0 bases, J shed 4 bases, and the junction held 5 bases outside the gene matches. The CDR3 spans 16 residues. Germline loops: CDR1 SGHRS, CDR2 YFSETQ. The CDR3 loop is CASSLDRGRLGNTIYF. CDR3 bases: TGCGCCAGCAGCTTGGACAGGGGGCGTTTGGGAAACACCATATATTTT.

This chain links TRBV12-3 or TRBV12-4 with TRBJ2-5, with 7 bases lining up with TRBD2. CDR3 length: 13 amino acids. V lost 6 bases and J lost 5; bases outside the gene matches: 6. This CDR3 is CASSNGGGETQYF. The CDR3 nucleotides are TGTGCCAGCAGCAATGGGGGAGGGGAGACCCAGTACTTC.

The rearrangement links TRBV10-3 to TRBJ1-3; D is possibly TRBD1 (6 bases). The CDR3 extends over 13 amino acids. Per the germline V gene, CDR1 is ENHRY and CDR2 is SYGVKD. Trimming pared 6 bases from V and 0 bases from J, leaving 6 bases between. The CDR3 loop is CAIRDSSGNTIYF. The CDR3 DNA follows: TGTGCCATCAGGGACAGCTCTGGAAACACCATATATTTT.

This sequence joins TRBV19 and TRBJ1-5; D is unresolved. The CDR3 consists of 14 residues. Trimming pared 10 bases from V and 0 bases from J, leaving 13 bases between. Per the germline V gene, CDR1 is LNHDA and CDR2 is SQIVND (reference sequence). The CDR3 is CAITGVYSNQPQHF. The CDR3 coding sequence is TGTGCCATAACGGGAGTTTATAGCAATCAGCCCCAGCATTTT.

The rearrangement links TRBV3-1 (or the pseudogene TRBV3-2) to TRBJ1-1, with 8 nucleotides matching TRBD1. The CDR3 extends over 11 amino acids. CDR1 and CDR2 (germline): LGHDT, YNNKEL (reference sequence). V was pared by 4 bases and J by 11 bases, with 3 bases of the junction left unmatched. The CDR3 sequence is CASSLTGVAFF. Written as DNA, the CDR3 is TGTGCCAGCAGCCTGACAGGGGTGGCTTTCTTT.

V and J are TRBV28 and TRBJ1-2; 10 bases agree with TRBD1. This CDR3 contains 16 residues. V gave up 4 bases and J gave up 4 bases; unmatched junction bases: 9. Germline-derived CDR1 and CDR2 are MDHEN and SYDVKM. The CDR3 DNA follows: TGTGCCAGCAGTTGGGAGGGGACAGGGGTCAGCTATGGCTACACCTTC. Protein: CASSWEGTGVSYGYTF.

The rearrangement uses TRBV7-2 and TRBJ2-2; either TRBD1 or TRBD2 may supply D (5 bases each). V was trimmed by 1 base and J by 3 bases, leaving 21 bases between them. The CDR3 length is 19 residues. Per the germline V gene, CDR1 is SGHTA and CDR2 is FQGNSA. In nucleotides, the CDR3 is TGTGCCAGCAGCTTAGAGTACCCGGGACGGGCGATGTACACCGGGGAGCTGTTTTTT. Protein: CASSLEYPGRAMYTGELFF.

The chain carries TRBV13 and TRBJ2-5; 10 nucleotides align to TRBD1. The CDR3 loop spans 17 amino acids. Germline CDR1 is PRHDT and CDR2 is FYEKMQ (reference sequence). After removal of 5 bases from V and 2 bases from J, the junction contained 11 bases not matched to a gene. This CDR3 is CASSNSDRGQGQETQYF. The CDR3 region has the DNA TGTGCCAGCAGCAACTCCGACAGGGGGCAGGGACAAGAGACCCAGTACTTC.

This clone was found many times. The chain carries TRBV19 and TRBJ1-1; D is possibly TRBD1 (5 bases). The ends were cut back, 11 bases at V and 1 base at J, with 14 bases in the middle. The CDR3 sequence is 13 residues long. Germline V CDR1 and CDR2: LNHDA, SQIVND (reference sequence). Here the CDR3 DNA reads TGTGCCCTCCGGGCAGGGACGAACACTGAAGCTTTCTTT. It yields the protein CALRAGTNTEAFF. The whole variable domain, remainder taken from reference TRBV19 and TRBJ1-1, is DGGITQSPKYLFRKEGQNVTLSCEQNLNHDAMYWYRQDPGQGLRLIYYSQIVNDFQKGDIAEGYSVSREKKESFPLTVTSAQKNPTAFYLCALRAGTNTEAFFGQGTRLTVV.

This chain joins TRBV7-2 and TRBJ2-1, with TRBD2 matching over 7 bases. V was clipped by 5 bases and J by 0 bases; unmatched bases: 4. The CDR3 is made up of 15 amino acids. Germline loops: CDR1 SGHTA, CDR2 FQGNSA. The DNA of the CDR3 is TGTGCCAGCAGCCCCGGGGGGAGCTCCTACAATGAGCAGTTCTTC. Encoded protein: CASSPGGSSYNEQFF.

V is TRBV3-1 (or the pseudogene TRBV3-2) and J is TRBJ1-4, with D possibly matching TRBD1 (5 bases). Looked up from germline, CDR1 is LGHDT and CDR2 is YNNKEL (reference sequence). The CDR3 is made up of 14 amino acids. Trimming took off 5 bases at V and 7 bases at J, with 14 bases between the two ends. CDR3 in DNA: TGTGCCAGCAGCTCACGTGGGGGGAGTGAAAAACTGTTTTTT. Protein sequence: CASSSRGGSEKLFF.

This chain uses TRBV13 with TRBJ2-3, with TRBD1 matching over 7 bases. The germline V gene has CDR1 PRHDT and CDR2 FYEKMQ (reference sequence). The CDR3 is 14 residues long. V lost 6 bases to trimming and J lost 2 bases; unmatched junction nucleotides: 5. CDR3 in DNA: TGTGCCAGCAGAGAAACAGGGGACACAGATACGCAGTATTTT. Encoded protein: CASRETGDTDTQYF.

V is TRBV19 and J is TRBJ2-2; perhaps TRBD1 as D (5 bases). Germline CDR1 is LNHDA and CDR2 is SQIVND (reference sequence). V was clipped by 3 bases and J by 1 base, with 9 bases between them. The CDR3 runs to 15 residues. The DNA for the CDR3 is TGTGCCAGTAGTATCGGCCAGGGGAACACCGGGGAGCTGTTTTTT. As protein: CASSIGQGNTGELFF.

The chain has TRBV11-3 and TRBJ2-2; D gene uncertain. Trimming cost V 1 base and J 6 bases, with 6 bases left between them. Germline assignment: CDR1 SGHNT and CDR2 YENEEA. The CDR3 covers 13 residues. Here the CDR3 reads CASSLASAGELFF. The CDR3 region has the DNA TGTGCCAGCAGCTTAGCCTCCGCCGGGGAGCTGTTTTTT.

This chain uses TRBV7-3 with TRBJ2-7; D remains ambiguous. CDR3 length: 13 residues. Germline V gene lookup returns CDR1 SGHTA and CDR2 FQGTGA. The germline V and J ends were trimmed by 3 bases and 3 bases, with 9 bases remaining between them. CDR3 DNA: TGTGCCAGCAGCTTGGTGGCAGACTACGAGCAGTACTTC. This translates into CASSLVADYEQYF.

In its sample, this clone was seen a few times. This rearrangement joins TRBV30 to TRBJ2-7; D call uncertain. Germline CDR1 GTSNPN, CDR2 SVGIG (reference sequence). This CDR3 has 11 amino acids. Trimming shortened V by 2 bases and J by 2 bases, and 4 bases separated the two germline ends. The CDR3 region is CAWSPAYEQYF. CDR3 nucleotides: TGTGCCTGGAGTCCTGCCTACGAGCAGTACTTC.

This chain joins TRBV2 and TRBJ2-3; 8 bases match TRBD2. CDR3 length: 17 residues. The V segment lost 3 bases and the J segment 1 base; nucleotides outside the gene matches: 9. The germline V gene has CDR1 SNHLY and CDR2 FYNNEI. The CDR3: CASSEDLSGIGTDTQYF. DNA for the CDR3: TGTGCCAGCAGTGAGGACCTTAGCGGGATCGGCACAGATACGCAGTATTTT.

The genes are TRBV6-2 or TRBV6-3 and TRBJ1-2; TRBD1 matches at 7 bases. There are 13 residues in the CDR3. The V gene's germline CDR1 is MNHEY and CDR2 SVGEGT. J was trimmed by 4 bases and V by 4 bases; bases with no gene match: 3. The CDR3 nucleotides are TGTGCCAGCAGTTTTAGGGGGCCCTATGGCTACACCTTC. Translating it yields CASSFRGPYGYTF.